This TCR beta chain came from a study of cytomegalovirus exposure and HLA in healthy donors. 60 Vbeta and 13 Jbeta primers were used in PCR. This table comes from immunoSEQ multiplex PCR, and its TCRdb copy is limited to in-frame clones, with some not included. The sample lists around 50,000 clones, around 52% occurring once. This clone was detected a few times. The antigen is not known. Germline V gene sequence: CDR1 MGHRA, CDR2 YSYEKL. This CDR3 region has 16 residues. Trimming cost V 0 bases and J 0 bases, with 12 bases left between them. Study-level findings and limits: Researchers left out some V segments, among them TRBV6-2 and TRBV6-3, as indistinguishable.

The sample consisted of PBMCs. This TCR was recovered from a human donor in good health. The chain has TRBV4-1 and TRBJ2-7; a weak D match, TRBD1 (6 bases). DNA of the CDR3: TGCGCCAGCAGCCAAGATGACAGGAGCAGCTCCTACGAGCAGTACTTC. This codes for CASSQDDRSSSYEQYF.